This entry lists 14 T cell receptor beta chains sequenced from one sample in a study of cytomegalovirus exposure and HLA in healthy donors. Clones were sequenced by immunoSEQ multiplex PCR, and TCRdb holds only the in-frame ones, with some missing. The sample carries about 240,000 clones, approximately 87% recorded once. The sequenced sample was PBMCs. These receptors originate from a man aged 18 to 35 in good health and CMV-seronegative.

This sequence joins TRBV28 and TRBJ1-6; the D gene is possibly TRBD1 (6 bases). The CDR3 spans 12 residues. The germline V gene has CDR1 MDHEN and CDR2 SYDVKM. V lost 4 bases and J lost 9, with 7 bases in between. DNA of the CDR3: TGTGCCAGCAGTTCGGACAGTTCACCCCTCCACTTT. Translated, it gives CASSSDSSPLHF.

This chain links TRBV15 with TRBJ1-5; the D gene is possibly TRBD1 (6 bases). The ends were cut back, 1 base at V and 4 bases at J, with 14 bases in the middle. The germline gives CDR1 LNHNV, CDR2 YYDKDF (reference sequence). The CDR3 is made up of 16 amino acids. CDR3 bases: TGTGCCACCAGCAGAGTTCAGACAGGCCCTAATCAGCCCCAGCATTTT. Encoded protein: CATSRVQTGPNQPQHF.

The DNA for the CDR3 is TGTGCCAGCAGTACGACCGGGGGGATAACGAATGAGCAGTTCTTC. Its protein is CASSTTGGITNEQFF. The V and J genes are TRBV11-2 and TRBJ2-1; TRBD2 matches 7 bases. Per germline, CDR1 SGHAT and CDR2 FQNNGV. This CDR3 comprises 15 residues. After removal of 6 bases from V and 7 bases from J, the junction contained 12 bases not matched to a gene. Supplemented by reference TRBV11-2 and TRBJ2-1, the full variable domain reads EAGVAQSPRYKIIEKRQSVAFWCNPISGHATLYWYQQILGQGPKLLIQFQNNGVVDDSQLPKDRFSAERLKGVDSTLKIQPAKLEDSAVYLCASSTTGGITNEQFFGPGTRLTVL.

The table lists this clone with a few counts. The chain is built from TRBV5-4 and TRBJ1-2; TRBD1 might be the D (5 bases). Germline values: CDR1 SGHNT, CDR2 YYREEE (reference sequence). Trimming removed 2 bases from V and 6 bases from J, with 8 bases in between. This CDR3 spans 12 amino acids. The CDR3 DNA reads as TGTGCCAGCAGCTTAAGGGGCGATGGCTACACCTTC. Its protein product is CASSLRGDGYTF. Filled out from reference TRBV5-4 and TRBJ1-2, the complete variable domain reads ETGVTQSPTHLIKTRGQQVTLRCSSQSGHNTVSWYQQALGQGPQFIFQYYREEENGRGNFPPRFSGLQFPNYSSELNVNALELDDSALYLCASSLRGDGYTFGSGTRLTVV.

J is TRBJ1-6 and V is TRBV30; tentatively, D is TRBD1 (5 bases). Trimming shortened V by 0 bases and J by 1 base, and 10 bases separated the two germline ends. Germline lookup yields CDR1 GTSNPN and CDR2 SVGIG (reference sequence). CDR3 length: 16 amino acids. This chain's CDR3 is CAWSVGGISYNSPLHF. The CDR3 bases are TGTGCCTGGAGTGTCGGGGGGATATCCTATAATTCACCCCTCCACTTT.

The chain couples TRBV19 to TRBJ1-2; D gene uncertain. This CDR3 is 13 amino acids long. The germline gives CDR1 LNHDA, CDR2 SQIVND (reference sequence). V was pared by 0 bases and J by 5 bases, with 7 bases between. The CDR3 is CASSIEGAYGYTF. CDR3 nucleotides: TGTGCCAGTAGTATAGAGGGAGCTTATGGCTACACCTTC. Using reference TRBV19 and TRBJ1-2 for the parts outside the CDR3, the full variable domain is DGGITQSPKYLFRKEGQNVTLSCEQNLNHDAMYWYRQDPGQGLRLIYYSQIVNDFQKGDIAEGYSVSREKKESFPLTVTSAQKNPTAFYLCASSIEGAYGYTFGSGTRLTVV.

The gene calls are TRBV29-1 and TRBJ2-3; maybe TRBD2 (5 bases). The V gene's germline CDR1 is SQVTM and CDR2 ANQGSEA. This CDR3 contains 12 residues. V was clipped by 6 bases and J by 1 base, with 8 bases between them. Here the CDR3 reads CSVSGGTDTQYF. CDR3 sequence (DNA): TGCAGCGTGTCCGGGGGCACAGATACGCAGTATTTT.

The V call is TRBV4-1, the J call TRBJ1-2, with TRBD1 as a possible D gene (5 bases). Germline CDR1 reads MGHRA; CDR2 reads YSYEKL. Deletions cut 1 base from V and 5 bases from J, with 8 bases between. The CDR3 loop spans 13 amino acids. The chain's CDR3 is CASSQAQGYGYTF. DNA for the CDR3: TGCGCCAGCAGCCAAGCTCAGGGTTATGGCTACACCTTC.

The chain has TRBV7-2 and TRBJ1-5; tentatively, D is TRBD1 (6 bases). CDR3 length: 15 residues. The V gene's germline CDR1 is SGHTA and CDR2 FQGNSA. Trimming removed 1 base from V and 3 bases from J, with 10 bases in between. This CDR3 is CASSLGTVPNQPQHF. The CDR3 DNA sequence: TGTGCCAGCAGCTTAGGGACAGTTCCCAATCAGCCCCAGCATTTT. The full variable domain, completed using reference TRBV7-2 and TRBJ1-5, is GAGVSQSPSNKVTEKGKDVELRCDPISGHTALYWYRQSLGQGLEFLIYFQGNSAPDKSGLPSDRFSAERTGGSVSTLTIQRTQQEDSAVYLCASSLGTVPNQPQHFGDGTRLSIL.

The chain joins TRBV25-1 to TRBJ2-1; 9 bases map to TRBD1. The CDR3 length is 17 residues. V shed 4 bases, J shed 0 bases, and the junction held 7 bases outside the gene matches. CDR1 and CDR2 from the germline V gene are MGHDK and SYGVNS. This chain's CDR3 is CASSANRGLSSYNEQFF. CDR3 DNA: TGTGCCAGCAGTGCCAACAGGGGGCTGAGCTCCTACAATGAGCAGTTCTTC.

The chain is built from TRBV14 and TRBJ2-1, with 9 bases matching TRBD1. The CDR3 totals 18 residues. Germline assignment: CDR1 SGHDN and CDR2 FVKESK. The V gene end was trimmed by 7 bases and the J gene end by 3 bases; junction bases not matched to a gene: 16. CDR3 DNA: TGTGCCAGCAAGCACTCCTCGACCGGGACAGGGAACTACAATGAGCAGTTCTTC. This gives the protein CASKHSSTGTGNYNEQFF. Full variable domain (rest looked up from reference TRBV14 and TRBJ2-1): EAGVTQFPSHSVIEKGQTVTLRCDPISGHDNLYWYRRVMGKEIKFLLHFVKESKQDESGMPNNRFLAERTGGTYSTLKVQPAELEDSGVYFCASKHSSTGTGNYNEQFFGPGTRLTVL.

The V and J genes are TRBV4-2 and TRBJ1-4; 8 bases align to TRBD1. The CDR3 spans 16 residues. The junction had 1 base not matched to a gene; V was cut back by 0 bases and J by 1 base. Germline V gene sequence: CDR1 LGHNA, CDR2 YNFKEQ. The CDR3 loop is CASSQEGTGTNEKLFF. In DNA, the CDR3 is TGTGCCAGCAGCCAAGAGGGGACAGGAACTAATGAAAAACTGTTTTTT.

The V gene is TRBV5-4, the J gene TRBJ2-5; possibly TRBD2 for D (5 bases). Germline V gene lookup returns CDR1 SGHNT and CDR2 YYREEE (reference sequence). CDR3 length: 15 amino acids. Trimming left V 4 bases short and J 2 bases short, with 15 bases between. DNA of the CDR3: TGTGCCAGCAGCAACGGTGTGGACTGGCAAGAGACCCAGTACTTC. This sequence encodes CASSNGVDWQETQYF.

The gene calls are TRBV9 and TRBJ2-3, with 12 bases fitting TRBD2. This CDR3 has 18 amino acids. V was pared by 3 bases and J by 0 bases, with 8 bases of the junction left unmatched. The germline gives CDR1 SGDLS, CDR2 YYNGEE. The CDR3 sequence is CASSGTSGGLSSTDTQYF. The CDR3 bases are TGTGCCAGCAGCGGTACTAGCGGGGGGCTTTCTAGCACAGATACGCAGTATTTT.